This T cell receptor (beta chain) was observed in a study of Tregs in tolerant kidney transplant recipients (dated by TCRdb to 2018 to 2020). General notes on the study: The study used TCRbeta sequencing to identify donor-specific regulatory T cells before combined kidney and bone marrow transplantation, then tracked those cells after transplant. General conclusions and limits of the study: PCR primers changed over time for some patients, so nucleotide-level comparison across those patients' samples was not possible. Donor-specific Treg expansion exceeded global Treg expansion in tolerant patients, suggesting antigen-driven rather than nonspecific expansion. Although technical replication error seemed to be minimal, the question of biological reproducibility was not addressed directly. The study was limited by small patient numbers, and the findings need validation in larger populations and under other immunosuppression protocols. Expanding Tregs with activated donor B cells appeared to identify the most biologically relevant and donor-specific TCRbeta repertoire.

Genomic DNA was extracted from sorted cells with the QIAGEN DNeasy Blood and Tissue Kit for TCRbeta CDR3 sequencing. High-throughput TCRbeta CDR3 sequencing, including PCR amplification with bias correction and internal controls, was performed commercially through immunoSEQ. As for how the authors treated the data: Unique productive TCRbeta sequences were defined by CDR3 nucleotide sequence where primers matched, otherwise by CDR3 amino acid sequence with Vbeta and Jbeta genes. As a correction for sorting error, sequences shared between sorted populations at a frequency ratio of 2:1 or less were discarded, and the remaining shared sequences were assigned to the higher population. Sequences were defined as donor-reactive when expanded at least 5-fold in CFSE-low cells versus unstimulated cells and present at a frequency of at least 0.01% in CFSE-low cells. Repertoire divergence was quantified by Jensen-Shannon divergence calculated from the top 100 TCRbeta sequences ranked by frequency. For samples with multiple sequencing runs, sorting error was corrected separately for each run before the runs were pooled. TCRdb took this table from immuneACCESS and kept in-frame rearrangements with V and J called. Such tables lack part of the clones; where checked against another copy, unresolved V genes explain under half of the gap, and the rest is unexplained. V, J and clone size derive from that table, while D and trimming were established from the DNA sequence. The table held for this sample gives around 10,000 clones. Of the sample, roughly a quarter is held by the ten largest clones.

The transplants used related donors with nonmyeloablative bone marrow transplantation, and mixed chimerism in the human trials was transient. Unstimulated Tregs (CD4+CD25+CD127-), CD4+ non-Tregs (CD4+CD25-), CD4 and CD8 cells were FACS-sorted from thawed PBMCs. The patients were several recipients of combined kidney and bone marrow transplants from the ITN036ST trial, and samples were available only from these trial subjects. Healthy control blood was processed by Ficoll density gradient to PBMCs and cryopreserved; patient PBMCs were collected before and after transplant. As to this clone: Its antigen is unknown.

The sequencing here drew on CD8+ T cells from blood (PBMCs), taken 24 months after the transplant. The TCR originated in a human patient who received a combined kidney and bone marrow transplant. After a transplant, some T cells may have been passed on by the graft donor.

The sequenced CDR3 bases are TGTGCCAGCAGCCTAGGAGCAACTAATGAAAAA. The translation is CASSLGATNEK. From start to end, the CDR3 is CASSLGATNEKLFF. The rearrangement joined TRBV5-5 to TRBJ1-4; the D gene is not confidently resolved. The CDR3 end lies 3 residues beyond the end of the read and is filled in from the germline J gene. V is cut by 4 bases and J by 0 bases, and the space between the germline ends is 7 bases. CDR1 and CDR2, looked up from the germline V gene (reference sequence), are SGHKS and YYEKEE. The CDR3, cysteine through phenylalanine, is 14 amino acids long. The 33 bases shown cover part of the CDR3, and their frame starts at base 1.